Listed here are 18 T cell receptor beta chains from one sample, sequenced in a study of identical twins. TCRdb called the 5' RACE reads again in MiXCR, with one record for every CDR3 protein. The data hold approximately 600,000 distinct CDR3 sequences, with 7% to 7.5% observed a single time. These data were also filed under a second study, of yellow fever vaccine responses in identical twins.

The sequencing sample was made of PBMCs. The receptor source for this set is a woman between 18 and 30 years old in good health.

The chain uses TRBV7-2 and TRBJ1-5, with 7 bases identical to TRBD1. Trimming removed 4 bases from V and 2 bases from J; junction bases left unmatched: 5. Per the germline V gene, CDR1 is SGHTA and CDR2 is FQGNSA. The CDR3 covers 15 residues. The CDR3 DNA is TGTGCCAGCAGCTCGACAGGGCTCGGCAATCAGCCCCAGCATTTT. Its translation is CASSSTGLGNQPQHF.

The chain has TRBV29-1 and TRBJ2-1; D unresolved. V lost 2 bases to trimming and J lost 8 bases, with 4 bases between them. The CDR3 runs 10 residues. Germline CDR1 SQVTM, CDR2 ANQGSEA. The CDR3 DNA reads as TGCAGCGTTGAACTGGATGAGCAGTTCTTC. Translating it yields CSVELDEQFF.

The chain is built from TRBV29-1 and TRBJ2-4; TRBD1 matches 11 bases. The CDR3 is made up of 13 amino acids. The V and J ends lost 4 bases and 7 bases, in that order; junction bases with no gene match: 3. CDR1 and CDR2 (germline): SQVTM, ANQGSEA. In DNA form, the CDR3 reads TGCAGCGTTGGGACAGGGGGCTCGAACATTCAGTACTTC. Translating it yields CSVGTGGSNIQYF.

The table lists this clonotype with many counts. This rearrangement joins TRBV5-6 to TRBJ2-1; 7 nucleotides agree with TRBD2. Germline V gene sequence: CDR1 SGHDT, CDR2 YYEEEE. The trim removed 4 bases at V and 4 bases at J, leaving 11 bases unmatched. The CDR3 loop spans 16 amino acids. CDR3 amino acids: CASSLGPLATYNEQFF. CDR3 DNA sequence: TGTGCCAGCAGCCTGGGGCCACTAGCGACATACAATGAGCAGTTCTTC.

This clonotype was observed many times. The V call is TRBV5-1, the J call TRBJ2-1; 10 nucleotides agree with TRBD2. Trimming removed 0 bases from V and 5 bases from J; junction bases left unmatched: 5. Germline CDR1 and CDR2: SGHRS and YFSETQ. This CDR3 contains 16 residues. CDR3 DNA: TGCGCCAGCAGCTTGGCCGCTAGCGGGAGTAACAATGAGCAGTTCTTC. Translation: CASSLAASGSNNEQFF.

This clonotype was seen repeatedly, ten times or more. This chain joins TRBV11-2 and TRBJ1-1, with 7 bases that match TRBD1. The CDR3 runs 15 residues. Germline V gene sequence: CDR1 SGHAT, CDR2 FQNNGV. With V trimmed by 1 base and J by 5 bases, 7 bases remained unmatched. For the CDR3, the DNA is TGTGCCAGCAGCTTAGTGAAGGGGGCATTAACTGAAGCTTTCTTT. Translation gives CASSLVKGALTEAFF.

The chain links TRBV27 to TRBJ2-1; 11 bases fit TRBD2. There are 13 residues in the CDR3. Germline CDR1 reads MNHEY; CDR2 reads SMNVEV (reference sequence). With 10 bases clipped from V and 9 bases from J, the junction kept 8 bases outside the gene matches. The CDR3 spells CATRLAGMGEQFF. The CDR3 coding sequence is TGTGCCACCAGACTAGCGGGAATGGGTGAGCAGTTCTTC.

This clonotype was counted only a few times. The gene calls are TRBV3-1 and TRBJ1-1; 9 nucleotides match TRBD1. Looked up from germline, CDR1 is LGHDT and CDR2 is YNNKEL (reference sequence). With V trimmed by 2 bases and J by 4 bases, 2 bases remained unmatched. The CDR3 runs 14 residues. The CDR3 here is CASSQQTGGTEAFF. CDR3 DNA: TGTGCCAGCAGCCAACAGACAGGGGGCACTGAAGCTTTCTTT.

DNA for the CDR3: TGCAGTGCTAGATATCTGGCGGCCAATGAGCAGTTCTTC. Amino acids: CSARYLAANEQFF. The chain is built from TRBV20-1 and TRBJ2-1; no clear D gene. The CDR3 loop spans 13 amino acids. Trimming pared 2 bases from V and 6 bases from J, leaving 11 bases between. Germline-derived CDR1 and CDR2 are DFQATT and SNEGSKA (reference sequence).

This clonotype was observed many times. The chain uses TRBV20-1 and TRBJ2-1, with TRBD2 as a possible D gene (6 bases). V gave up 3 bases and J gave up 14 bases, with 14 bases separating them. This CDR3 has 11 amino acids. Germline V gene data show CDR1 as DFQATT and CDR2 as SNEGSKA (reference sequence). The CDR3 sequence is CSARRREMEFF. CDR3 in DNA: TGCAGTGCTAGGAGGCGGGAAATGGAGTTCTTC.

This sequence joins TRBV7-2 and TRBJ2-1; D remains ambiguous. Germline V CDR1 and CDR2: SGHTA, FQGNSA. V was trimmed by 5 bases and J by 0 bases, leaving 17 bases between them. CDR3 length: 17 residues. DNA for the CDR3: TGTGCCAGCAGCGCTTCTAGGCTCAGTGGCTCCTACAATGAGCAGTTCTTC. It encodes CASSASRLSGSYNEQFF.

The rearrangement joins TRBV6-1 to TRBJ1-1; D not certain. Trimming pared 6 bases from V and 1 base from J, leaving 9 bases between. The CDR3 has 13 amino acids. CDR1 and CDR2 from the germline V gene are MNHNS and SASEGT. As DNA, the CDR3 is TGTGCCAGCAGAGCGGTTTGGAACACTGAAGCTTTCTTT. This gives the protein CASRAVWNTEAFF.

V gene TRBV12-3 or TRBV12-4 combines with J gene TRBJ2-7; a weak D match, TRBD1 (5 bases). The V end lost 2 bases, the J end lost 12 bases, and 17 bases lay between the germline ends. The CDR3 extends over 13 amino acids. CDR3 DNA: TGTGCCAGCAGTTTATCCGCAACAGGCACAACGTACGTC. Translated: CASSLSATGTTYV.

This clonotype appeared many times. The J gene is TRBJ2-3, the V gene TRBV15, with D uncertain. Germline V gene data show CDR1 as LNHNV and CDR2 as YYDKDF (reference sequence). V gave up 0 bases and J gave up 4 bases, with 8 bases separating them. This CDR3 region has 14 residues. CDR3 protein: CATSRDREADTQYF. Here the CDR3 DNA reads TGTGCCACCAGCAGAGATAGAGAGGCAGATACGCAGTATTTT.

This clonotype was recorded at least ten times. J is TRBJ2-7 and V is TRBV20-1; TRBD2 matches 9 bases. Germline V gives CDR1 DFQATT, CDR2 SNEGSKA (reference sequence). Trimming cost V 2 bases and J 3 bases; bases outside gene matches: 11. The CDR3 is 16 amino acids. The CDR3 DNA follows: TGCAGTGCTAGACCCCCTGCGCTAGCGGGGCACTACGAGCAGTACTTC. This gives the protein CSARPPALAGHYEQYF.

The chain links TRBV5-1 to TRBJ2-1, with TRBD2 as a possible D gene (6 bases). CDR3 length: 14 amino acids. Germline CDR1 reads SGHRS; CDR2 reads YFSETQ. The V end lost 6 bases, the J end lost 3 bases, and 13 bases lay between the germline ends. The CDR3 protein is CASNRVGGYNEQFF. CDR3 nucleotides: TGCGCCAGCAACCGGGTGGGGGGCTACAATGAGCAGTTCTTC.

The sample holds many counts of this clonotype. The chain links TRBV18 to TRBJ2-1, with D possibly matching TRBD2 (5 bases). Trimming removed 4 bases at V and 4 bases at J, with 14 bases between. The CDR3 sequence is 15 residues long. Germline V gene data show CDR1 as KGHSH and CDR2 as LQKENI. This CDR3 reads CASSREAGLYNEQFF. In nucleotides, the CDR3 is TGTGCCAGCTCACGTGAAGCCGGACTTTACAATGAGCAGTTCTTC. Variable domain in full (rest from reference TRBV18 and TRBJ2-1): NAGVMQNPRHLVRRRGQEARLRCSPMKGHSHVYWYRQLPEEGLKFMVYLQKENIIDESGMPKERFSAEFPKEGPSILRIQQVVRGDSAAYFCASSREAGLYNEQFFGPGTRLTVL.

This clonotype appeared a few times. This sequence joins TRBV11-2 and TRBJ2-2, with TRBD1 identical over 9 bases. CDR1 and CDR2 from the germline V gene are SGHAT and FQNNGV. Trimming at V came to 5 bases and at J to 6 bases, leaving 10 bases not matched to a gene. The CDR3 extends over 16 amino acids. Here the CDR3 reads CASSPGQGTWAGELFF. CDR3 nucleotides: TGTGCCAGCAGCCCAGGACAGGGGACATGGGCCGGGGAGCTGTTTTTT.